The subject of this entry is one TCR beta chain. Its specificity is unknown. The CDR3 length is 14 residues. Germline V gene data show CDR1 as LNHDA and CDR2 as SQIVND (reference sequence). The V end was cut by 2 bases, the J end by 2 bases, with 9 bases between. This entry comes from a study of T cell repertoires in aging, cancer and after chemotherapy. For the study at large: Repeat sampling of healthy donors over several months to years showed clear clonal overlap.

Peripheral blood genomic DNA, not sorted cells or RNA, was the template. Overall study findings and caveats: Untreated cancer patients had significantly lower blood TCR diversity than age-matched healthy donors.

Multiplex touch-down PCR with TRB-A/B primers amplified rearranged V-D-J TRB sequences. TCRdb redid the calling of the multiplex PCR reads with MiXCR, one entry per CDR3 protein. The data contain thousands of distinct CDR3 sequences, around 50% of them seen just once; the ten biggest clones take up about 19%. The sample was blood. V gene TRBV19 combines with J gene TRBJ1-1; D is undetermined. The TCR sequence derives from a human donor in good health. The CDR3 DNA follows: TGTGCCAGTAGTATACTGGGGAGAAACACTGAAGCTTTCTTT. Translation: CASSILGRNTEAFF.